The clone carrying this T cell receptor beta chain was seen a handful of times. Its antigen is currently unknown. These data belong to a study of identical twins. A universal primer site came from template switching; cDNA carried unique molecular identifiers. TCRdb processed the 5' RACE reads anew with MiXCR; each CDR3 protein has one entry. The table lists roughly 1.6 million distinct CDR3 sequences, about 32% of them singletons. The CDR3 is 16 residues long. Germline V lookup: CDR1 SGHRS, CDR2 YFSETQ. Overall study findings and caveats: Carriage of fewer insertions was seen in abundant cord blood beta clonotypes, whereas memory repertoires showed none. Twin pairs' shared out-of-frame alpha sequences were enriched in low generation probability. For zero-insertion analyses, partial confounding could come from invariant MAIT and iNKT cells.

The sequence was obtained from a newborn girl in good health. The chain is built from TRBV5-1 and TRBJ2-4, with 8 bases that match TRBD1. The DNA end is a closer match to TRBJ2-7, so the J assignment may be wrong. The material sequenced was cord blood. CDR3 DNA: TGCGCCAGCAGCTTGGTAGGACAGGGTTTCCCCTACGAGCAGTACTTC. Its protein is CASSLVGQGFPYEQYF.